This is a list of T cell receptor beta chains from one sample in a study of human T cells and chemical hapten exposure. TCRdb ran MiXCR on the RACE reads and lists one entry per CDR3 protein. The sample contains tens of thousands of distinct CDR3 sequences, around 10% of which appear only once. Sequenced material: whole blood, taken in connection with sensitization to the hapten diphenylcyclopropenone (DPC). Source of these receptors: a middle-aged woman with alopecia areata. Some clones in this sample may be carry-over from other donors' samples. The CDR3 runs from the conserved cysteine through the conserved F or W. Each record gives: V gene, clone size, D gene, J gene, CDR3 protein, CDR3 DNA. D genes are given only for firm matches. The size of a clone is reported for some rows only, either as once, few or many, or as a class for expanded clones.

v_call: TRBV7-2; clone_size: many; d_call: -; j_call: TRBJ1-1; cdr3_aa: CASSLGGFGQANTEAFF; cdr3_nt: TGTGCCAGCAGCTTAGGTGGTTTCGGTCAGGCGAACACTGAAGCTTTCTTT
v_call: TRBV9; clone_size: -; d_call: -; j_call: TRBJ2-2; cdr3_aa: CASSVDLSTNTGELFF; cdr3_nt: TGTGCCAGCAGCGTAGATCTCAGTACGAACACCGGGGAGCTGTTTTTT
v_call: TRBV29-1; clone_size: -; d_call: TRBD1; j_call: TRBJ1-2; cdr3_aa: CSVMDLLGQGEMFGYTF; cdr3_nt: TGCAGCGTTATGGATCTATTGGGACAGGGGGAAATGTTTGGCTACACCTTC
v_call: TRBV15; clone_size: many; d_call: TRBD2; j_call: TRBJ2-5; cdr3_aa: CATSTRLADQETQYF; cdr3_nt: TGTGCCACCAGCACCCGACTAGCGGATCAAGAGACCCAGTACTTC
v_call: TRBV7-9; clone_size: few; d_call: -; j_call: TRBJ2-1; cdr3_aa: CASSSPAGATYNEQFF; cdr3_nt: TGTGCCAGCAGCTCCCCGGCGGGGGCGACATACAATGAGCAGTTCTTC
v_call: TRBV4-3; clone_size: many; d_call: -; j_call: TRBJ1-1; cdr3_aa: CASSRDFSTEAFF; cdr3_nt: TGCGCCAGCAGCCGGGACTTTTCGACTGAAGCTTTCTTT
v_call: TRBV12-3/TRBV12-4; clone_size: -; d_call: -; j_call: TRBJ1-1; cdr3_aa: CASSFGENTEAFF; cdr3_nt: TGTGCCAGCAGTTTTGGTGAGAACACTGAAGCTTTCTTT
v_call: TRBV4-2; clone_size: -; d_call: -; j_call: TRBJ2-7; cdr3_aa: CASSQWNGEQYF; cdr3_nt: TGTGCCAGCAGCCAATGGAACGGCGAGCAGTACTTC
v_call: TRBV7-2; clone_size: -; d_call: TRBD2; j_call: TRBJ2-2; cdr3_aa: CASSLMASGGSNTGELFF; cdr3_nt: TGTGCCAGCAGCCTAATGGCTAGCGGGGGTTCGAACACCGGGGAGCTGTTTTTT
v_call: TRBV4-3; clone_size: many; d_call: TRBD1; j_call: TRBJ2-3; cdr3_aa: CASSQDWDRPSTDTQYF; cdr3_nt: TGCGCCAGCAGCCAAGATTGGGACAGGCCTAGCACAGATACGCAGTATTTT
v_call: TRBV7-7; clone_size: many; d_call: TRBD2; j_call: TRBJ2-5; cdr3_aa: CASSPGLAGAFQETQYF; cdr3_nt: TGTGCTAGCAGCCCGGGACTAGCGGGGGCCTTCCAAGAGACCCAGTACTTC
v_call: TRBV7-9; clone_size: few; d_call: -; j_call: TRBJ2-2; cdr3_aa: CASSFQGNGGELFF; cdr3_nt: TGTGCCAGCAGCTTTCAGGGGAATGGCGGGGAGCTGTTTTTT
v_call: TRBV6-6; clone_size: -; d_call: TRBD1; j_call: TRBJ1-1; cdr3_aa: CASRQRRRDRGTEAFF; cdr3_nt: TGTGCCAGCAGACAAAGAAGGCGAGACAGGGGCACTGAAGCTTTCTTT
v_call: TRBV5-4; clone_size: few; d_call: TRBD2; j_call: TRBJ2-6; cdr3_aa: CASSPTGAGGYGANVLTF; cdr3_nt: TGTGCCAGCAGCCCGACGGGAGCGGGGGGGTATGGGGCCAACGTCCTGACTTTC
v_call: TRBV7-8; clone_size: -; d_call: -; j_call: TRBJ1-2; cdr3_aa: CASSPLAVYYGYTF; cdr3_nt: TGTGCCAGCAGCCCCCTCGCAGTTTACTATGGCTACACCTTC
v_call: TRBV4-3; clone_size: -; d_call: -; j_call: TRBJ1-6; cdr3_aa: CASSLDPPGARYNSPLHF; cdr3_nt: TGCGCCAGCAGCCTCGACCCTCCTGGGGCCAGATATAATTCACCCCTCCACTTT
v_call: TRBV5-1; clone_size: -; d_call: -; j_call: TRBJ1-2; cdr3_aa: CASSLAPGPRDGYTF; cdr3_nt: TGCGCCAGCAGCTTGGCCCCGGGGCCCAGAGATGGCTACACCTTC
v_call: TRBV7-8; clone_size: -; d_call: -; j_call: TRBJ1-2; cdr3_aa: CASSLVRGADGYTF; cdr3_nt: TGTGCCAGCAGCTTAGTAAGAGGGGCGGATGGCTACACCTTC
v_call: TRBV28; clone_size: few; d_call: -; j_call: TRBJ2-2; cdr3_aa: CATRGGGPGELFF; cdr3_nt: TGTGCCACCCGAGGAGGGGGGCCAGGGGAGCTGTTTTTT
v_call: TRBV7-2; clone_size: many; d_call: TRBD2; j_call: TRBJ2-3; cdr3_aa: CASSSGTSGGQNTQYF; cdr3_nt: TGTGCCAGCAGCTCAGGGACTAGCGGGGGGCAAAATACGCAGTATTTT
v_call: TRBV4-3; clone_size: -; d_call: -; j_call: TRBJ1-3; cdr3_aa: CASSQEVEIFSGNTIYF; cdr3_nt: TGCGCCAGCAGCCAAGAAGTCGAGATCTTCTCTGGAAACACCATATATTTT
v_call: TRBV11-2; clone_size: few; d_call: TRBD1; j_call: TRBJ2-1; cdr3_aa: CASSLQGQSYNEQFF; cdr3_nt: TGTGCCAGCAGCTTACAGGGACAGTCATACAATGAGCAGTTCTTC
v_call: TRBV18; clone_size: many; d_call: -; j_call: TRBJ1-1; cdr3_aa: CASSPDPWDTEAFF; cdr3_nt: TGTGCCAGCTCCCCAGACCCGTGGGACACTGAAGCTTTCTTT
v_call: TRBV4-3; clone_size: -; d_call: TRBD1; j_call: TRBJ1-3; cdr3_aa: CASSPTTGGSGNTIYF; cdr3_nt: TGCGCCAGCAGCCCAACTACAGGGGGGTCTGGAAACACCATATATTTT
v_call: TRBV29-1; clone_size: many; d_call: -; j_call: TRBJ2-1; cdr3_aa: CSVELTRTTSGEQFF; cdr3_nt: TGCAGCGTTGAATTAACGAGGACCACCTCGGGTGAGCAGTTCTTC
v_call: TRBV5-8; clone_size: -; d_call: -; j_call: TRBJ1-6; cdr3_aa: CASRDRSSYNSPLHF; cdr3_nt: TGTGCCAGCAGGGATCGGAGCTCCTATAATTCACCCCTCCACTTT
v_call: TRBV18; clone_size: -; d_call: TRBD2; j_call: TRBJ2-1; cdr3_aa: CASSPAGAYNEQFF; cdr3_nt: TGTGCCAGCTCACCGGCGGGGGCCTACAATGAGCAGTTCTTC
v_call: TRBV7-8; clone_size: few; d_call: -; j_call: TRBJ2-1; cdr3_aa: CASSRRGGNEQFF; cdr3_nt: TGTGCCAGCAGCCGAAGGGGGGGCAATGAGCAGTTCTTC
v_call: TRBV4-3; clone_size: -; d_call: -; j_call: TRBJ2-1; cdr3_aa: CASSQGSGPYNEQFF; cdr3_nt: TGCGCCAGCAGCCAAGGATCGGGCCCCTACAATGAGCAGTTCTTC
v_call: TRBV28; clone_size: -; d_call: -; j_call: TRBJ1-2; cdr3_aa: CASRIGTAYGYTF; cdr3_nt: TGTGCCAGCCGTATTGGGACGGCCTATGGCTACACCTTC
v_call: TRBV6-5; clone_size: many; d_call: -; j_call: TRBJ2-2; cdr3_aa: CASRTTGNTGELFF; cdr3_nt: TGTGCCAGCAGAACCACAGGGAACACCGGGGAGCTGTTTTTT
v_call: TRBV6-5; clone_size: many; d_call: -; j_call: TRBJ1-5; cdr3_aa: CAGDGTAGYQPQHF; cdr3_nt: TGTGCCGGCGACGGAACAGCCGGTTATCAGCCCCAGCATTTT
v_call: TRBV12-3/TRBV12-4; clone_size: few; d_call: -; j_call: TRBJ2-3; cdr3_aa: CASSLDGGTDTQYF; cdr3_nt: TGTGCCAGCAGTTTAGATGGGGGCACAGATACGCAGTATTTT
v_call: TRBV18; clone_size: many; d_call: TRBD2; j_call: TRBJ2-7; cdr3_aa: CASSPGRGLRYEQYF; cdr3_nt: TGTGCCAGCTCACCCGGGAGGGGTCTCCGCTACGAGCAGTACTTC
v_call: TRBV5-1; clone_size: few; d_call: -; j_call: TRBJ1-2; cdr3_aa: CASSTDSPGYTF; cdr3_nt: TGCGCCAGCAGCACGGACAGCCCCGGCTACACCTTC
v_call: TRBV10-3; clone_size: -; d_call: -; j_call: TRBJ1-1; cdr3_aa: CAIQGRENTEAFF; cdr3_nt: TGTGCCATACAGGGAAGGGAGAACACTGAAGCTTTCTTT
v_call: TRBV27; clone_size: many; d_call: -; j_call: TRBJ2-2; cdr3_aa: CASSWLRPGELFF; cdr3_nt: TGTGCCAGCAGTTGGTTGAGGCCGGGGGAGCTGTTTTTT
v_call: TRBV3-1; clone_size: many; d_call: TRBD2; j_call: TRBJ2-1; cdr3_aa: CASSPYDPSGGPLSSYNEQFF; cdr3_nt: TGTGCCAGCAGCCCCTACGATCCTAGCGGGGGGCCATTGAGCTCCTACAATGAGCAGTTCTTC
v_call: TRBV7-2; clone_size: -; d_call: -; j_call: TRBJ2-7; cdr3_aa: CASSLARGGGYYEQYF; cdr3_nt: TGTGCCAGCAGCTTAGCAAGGGGCGGCGGATACTACGAGCAGTACTTC
v_call: TRBV6-5; clone_size: many; d_call: -; j_call: TRBJ1-5; cdr3_aa: CASSYGSNQPQHF; cdr3_nt: TGTGCCAGCAGTTACGGGAGCAATCAGCCCCAGCATTTT
v_call: TRBV7-8; clone_size: many; d_call: -; j_call: TRBJ2-3; cdr3_aa: CASGVGLFTDTQYF; cdr3_nt: TGTGCCAGCGGCGTGGGACTGTTCACAGATACGCAGTATTTT
v_call: TRBV5-4; clone_size: many; d_call: -; j_call: TRBJ2-7; cdr3_aa: CASSFGGVTYEQYF; cdr3_nt: TGTGCCAGCAGCTTCGGCGGGGTAACCTACGAGCAGTACTTC
v_call: TRBV11-2; clone_size: many; d_call: -; j_call: TRBJ1-3; cdr3_aa: CASSSGNTIYF; cdr3_nt: TGTGCCAGCAGCTCTGGAAACACCATATATTTT
v_call: TRBV29-1; clone_size: many; d_call: -; j_call: TRBJ2-7; cdr3_aa: CSVELGGTGTHEQYF; cdr3_nt: TGCAGCGTTGAATTGGGGGGAACCGGTACGCACGAGCAGTACTTC
v_call: TRBV7-9; clone_size: -; d_call: -; j_call: TRBJ2-1; cdr3_aa: CASSLGGANEQFF; cdr3_nt: TGTGCCAGCAGCTTAGGAGGTGCAAATGAGCAGTTCTTC
v_call: TRBV7-9; clone_size: many; d_call: -; j_call: TRBJ2-7; cdr3_aa: CASSSQGYEQYF; cdr3_nt: TGTGCCAGCAGCTCACAGGGATACGAGCAGTACTTC
v_call: TRBV4-2; clone_size: -; d_call: -; j_call: TRBJ1-4; cdr3_aa: CASSQDLDRREKLFF; cdr3_nt: TGTGCCAGCAGCCAAGATCTGGACCGACGGGAAAAACTGTTTTTT
v_call: TRBV23-1; clone_size: few; d_call: -; j_call: TRBJ2-7; cdr3_aa: CASMRDTYEQYF; cdr3_nt: TGCGCCAGCATGAGGGACACCTACGAGCAGTACTTC
v_call: TRBV29-1; clone_size: -; d_call: TRBD1; j_call: TRBJ2-2; cdr3_aa: CSVRRTGGNTGELFF; cdr3_nt: TGCAGCGTCCGACGGACAGGGGGCAACACCGGGGAGCTGTTTTTT
v_call: TRBV13; clone_size: -; d_call: -; j_call: TRBJ2-2; cdr3_aa: CASSPQSRTTGELFF; cdr3_nt: TGTGCCAGCAGCCCTCAGAGCAGGACCACCGGGGAGCTGTTTTTT
v_call: TRBV3-1; clone_size: many; d_call: TRBD1; j_call: TRBJ1-1; cdr3_aa: CASSQGDRGTEAFF; cdr3_nt: TGTGCCAGCAGCCAAGGCGACAGGGGGACTGAAGCTTTCTTT